A single sample is the source of the 31 T cell receptor beta chains below, sequenced in a study of blood T cell repertoires in COVID-19. Clones were read by immunoSEQ multiplex PCR, and TCRdb kept only the in-frame ones, dropping some. Counted here are about 250,000 clones, around 90% occurring once; the ten biggest clones make up around 2.3%. The sequencing input was peripheral blood. The receptor source for this set is a woman aged 60 to 75 with COVID-19, enrolled during active disease.

This chain links TRBV3-1 (or the pseudogene TRBV3-2) with TRBJ1-1, with 7 bases fitting TRBD1. This CDR3 region has 16 residues. Germline CDR1 is LGHDT and CDR2 is YNNKEL (reference sequence). With 0 bases clipped from V and 2 bases from J, the junction kept 6 bases outside the gene matches. The CDR3: CASSQDTGARNTEAFF. The DNA of the CDR3 is TGTGCCAGCAGCCAAGATACAGGGGCTCGAAACACTGAAGCTTTCTTT.

V and J are TRBV25-1 and TRBJ1-2; 9 bases agree with TRBD1. This CDR3 spans 16 amino acids. Trimming removed 8 bases from V and 0 bases from J; junction bases left unmatched: 10. From germline, CDR1 is MGHDK and CDR2 SYGVNS. The CDR3 loop reads CASEAAGTGTNYGYTF. In DNA form, the CDR3 reads TGTGCCAGCGAAGCGGCCGGGACAGGGACTAACTATGGCTACACCTTC.

V usage is TRBV18 and J usage is TRBJ1-4; 7 positions match TRBD1. The CDR3 has 16 amino acids. CDR1 and CDR2 from the germline V gene are KGHSH and LQKENI. J lost 2 bases, V lost 2 bases, and 5 bases had no gene match. In nucleotides, the CDR3 is TGTGCCAGCTCACCATCCAGACAGGGCACTAATGAAAAACTGTTTTTT. It encodes CASSPSRQGTNEKLFF.

Only one count was recorded for this clone. The rearrangement joins TRBV7-9 to TRBJ2-7; D unclear. V lost 1 base and J lost 1, with 8 bases in between. The CDR3 sequence is 14 residues long. Germline V gene data show CDR1 as SEHNR and CDR2 as FQNEAQ (reference sequence). CDR3 region: CASSLVRESYEQYF. The CDR3 nucleotides are TGTGCCAGCAGCTTAGTTAGAGAGTCCTACGAGCAGTACTTC.

The J gene is TRBJ2-1, the V gene TRBV19; TRBD2 matches at 11 bases. V was clipped by 5 bases and J by 0 bases; unmatched bases: 12. This CDR3 spans 19 amino acids. Germline CDR1 is LNHDA and CDR2 is SQIVND (reference sequence). CDR3 sequence (DNA): TGTGCCAGTAGTCGACCGGGACTAGCGGAACTTAGCTCCTACAATGAGCAGTTCTTC. Protein: CASSRPGLAELSSYNEQFF.

This clone was observed once. The rearrangement joins TRBV7-9 to TRBJ2-3; D is unclear. The CDR3 is 15 residues long. Germline V lookup: CDR1 SEHNR, CDR2 FQNEAQ (reference sequence). V lost 5 bases and J 0 bases, leaving 12 bases between the germline ends. CDR3 loop: CASSPRLSSTDTQYF. CDR3 sequence (DNA): TGTGCCAGCAGCCCCCGGTTAAGCAGCACAGATACGCAGTATTTT. The whole variable domain, remainder taken from reference TRBV7-9 and TRBJ2-3, is DTGVSQNPRHKITKRGQNVTFRCDPISEHNRLYWYRQTLGQGPEFLTYFQNEAQLEKSRLLSDRFSAERPKGSFSTLEIQRTEQGDSAMYLCASSPRLSSTDTQYFGPGTRLTVL.

This clone is a singleton in its sample. V usage is TRBV18 and J usage is TRBJ2-3; the D gene is possibly TRBD1 (5 bases). This CDR3 is built from 16 residues. Germline lookup yields CDR1 KGHSH and CDR2 LQKENI. V lost 4 bases and J 2 bases, leaving 16 bases between the germline ends. The CDR3 sequence: CASSLGTRTHTDTQYF. The CDR3 DNA is TGTGCCAGCTCACTGGGTACAAGGACACACACAGATACGCAGTATTTT. The whole variable domain, filled in from reference TRBV18 and TRBJ2-3, reads NAGVMQNPRHLVRRRGQEARLRCSPMKGHSHVYWYRQLPEEGLKFMVYLQKENIIDESGMPKERFSAEFPKEGPSILRIQQVVRGDSAAYFCASSLGTRTHTDTQYFGPGTRLTVL.

The V call is TRBV7-9, the J call TRBJ1-2; D is possibly TRBD1 (5 bases). From germline, CDR1 is SEHNR and CDR2 FQNEAQ (reference sequence). The CDR3 totals 13 residues. V was clipped by 5 bases and J by 6 bases, with 13 bases between them. The CDR3 loop reads CASSQDPGDGYTF. The CDR3 DNA follows: TGTGCCAGCAGCCAGGACCCGGGGGATGGCTACACCTTC.

J is TRBJ1-1 and V is TRBV5-1; possible D gene TRBD1, 6 bases. Germline V gives CDR1 SGHRS, CDR2 YFSETQ. The CDR3 length is 15 residues. The germline V and J ends were trimmed by 4 bases and 0 bases, with 13 bases remaining between them. Here the CDR3 reads CASSPDRTVNTEAFF. The CDR3 bases are TGCGCCAGCAGCCCCGACCGGACAGTGAACACTGAAGCTTTCTTT. The full variable domain, in which reference TRBV5-1 and TRBJ1-1 provide the parts outside the CDR3, is KAGVTQTPRYLIKTRGQQVTLSCSPISGHRSVSWYQQTPGQGLQFLFEYFSETQRNKGNFPGRFSGRQFSNSRSEMNVSTLELGDSALYLCASSPDRTVNTEAFFGQGTRLTVV.

The chain combines TRBV7-9 with TRBJ1-2, with D possibly matching TRBD1 (6 bases). V was pared by 1 base and J by 7 bases, with 10 bases between. CDR3 length equals 13 residues. The germline V gene encodes CDR1 SEHNR and CDR2 FQNEAQ (reference sequence). This CDR3 reads CASSLVSGVGYTF. The CDR3, as DNA: TGTGCCAGCAGCTTAGTATCAGGGGTTGGCTACACCTTC.

CDR3 bases: TGTGCCAGCACCAGACAGAGCATGAACACTGAAGCTTTCTTT. The encoded protein is CASTRQSMNTEAFF. The chain couples TRBV2 to TRBJ1-1, with a tentative D call TRBD1 (5 bases). The V gene's germline CDR1 is SNHLY and CDR2 FYNNEI. Trimming pared 7 bases from V and 0 bases from J, leaving 12 bases between. The CDR3 extends over 14 amino acids. Complete variable domain (other parts from reference TRBV2 and TRBJ1-1): EPEVTQTPSHQVTQMGQEVILRCVPISNHLYFYWYRQILGQKVEFLVSFYNNEISEKSEIFDDQFSVERPDGSNFTLKIRSTKLEDSAMYFCASTRQSMNTEAFFGQGTRLTVV.

The J gene is TRBJ2-7, the V gene TRBV18; 7 bases are a match to TRBD1. The CDR3 spans 15 residues. Trimming at V came to 3 bases and at J to 2 bases, leaving 7 bases not matched to a gene. Germline CDR1 and CDR2: KGHSH and LQKENI. The CDR3 DNA reads as TGTGCCAGCTCACCTAGACAGGGATCGACCTACGAGCAGTACTTC. It specifies CASSPRQGSTYEQYF.

This clone was observed once. The chain joins TRBV10-3 to TRBJ2-7; possibly TRBD2 for D (6 bases). CDR1 ENHRY and CDR2 SYGVKD come from the germline V gene. Trimming took 4 bases from V and 5 from J, leaving 12 bases between them. This CDR3 is built from 13 residues. CDR3 in DNA: TGTGCCATCAGTGTGGAGGGCATCCACGAGCAGTACTTC. Residues: CAISVEGIHEQYF.

The chain couples TRBV4-3 to TRBJ1-2; possible D gene TRBD1, 5 bases. V was cut by 0 bases and J by 4 bases, with 12 bases left in between. In germline, CDR1 is LGHNA, CDR2 YSLEER. The CDR3 totals 15 residues. The CDR3 sequence: CASSQDAAGPYGYTF. As DNA, the CDR3 is TGCGCCAGCAGCCAAGATGCGGCAGGGCCCTATGGCTACACCTTC.

The chain links TRBV12-3 or TRBV12-4 to TRBJ2-4; D gene uncertain. This CDR3 is built from 11 residues. The V end lost 5 bases, the J end lost 8 bases, and 7 bases lay between the germline ends. The DNA for the CDR3 is TGTGCCAGCAGTCGTATGTACATTCAGTACTTC. Its translation: CASSRMYIQYF.

This rearrangement joins TRBV30 to TRBJ1-4, with 7 bases lining up with TRBD1. The germline V gene encodes CDR1 GTSNPN and CDR2 SVGIG (reference sequence). The CDR3 extends over 13 amino acids. V was pared by 1 base and J by 8 bases, with 4 bases of the junction left unmatched. This chain's CDR3 is CAWSADRAEKLFF. The CDR3 DNA sequence: TGTGCCTGGAGTGCAGACAGGGCCGAAAAACTGTTTTTT.

This clone was counted a few times. The chain uses TRBV14 and TRBJ1-3, with D possibly matching TRBD1 (5 bases). The V end lost 0 bases, the J end lost 0 bases, and 18 bases lay between the germline ends. The V gene's germline CDR1 is SGHDN and CDR2 FVKESK. There are 19 residues in the CDR3. The CDR3 coding sequence is TGTGCCAGCAGCCAAGACAGCATCAGGGCCTTGAGCTCTGGAAACACCATATATTTT. Translating it yields CASSQDSIRALSSGNTIYF.

This chain links TRBV6-1 with TRBJ2-3; 8 bases agree with TRBD2. Germline lookup yields CDR1 MNHNS and CDR2 SASEGT. This CDR3 is 15 amino acids long. With 1 base clipped from V and 4 bases from J, the junction kept 4 bases outside the gene matches. CDR3 sequence (DNA): TGTGCCAGCAGTGAAGTTGCCGGGAGGGCAGATACGCAGTATTTT. Translating it yields CASSEVAGRADTQYF.

The chain has TRBV5-1 and TRBJ1-6, with 9 bases identical to TRBD1. The germline V gene has CDR1 SGHRS and CDR2 YFSETQ. J lost 8 bases, V lost 1 base, and 10 bases had no gene match. The CDR3 loop spans 17 amino acids. CDR3 in amino acids: CASSLKAGTGKDSPLHF. In nucleotides, the CDR3 is TGCGCCAGCAGCTTGAAGGCCGGGACAGGGAAGGATTCACCCCTCCACTTT.

This clone was observed a single time. The CDR3 nucleotides read TGCGCCAGCAGCAGGACAGGGACTGCAGTTGACTACACCTTC. It encodes CASSRTGTAVDYTF. The chain employs TRBV5-1 and TRBJ1-2; 8 bases match TRBD1. Germline lookup yields CDR1 SGHRS and CDR2 YFSETQ. This CDR3 spans 14 amino acids. V lost 4 bases, J lost 10 bases, and 12 bases stayed unmatched.

The J gene is TRBJ1-3, the V gene TRBV7-2; 9 positions match TRBD1. The CDR3 runs to 15 residues. The V segment lost 5 bases and the J segment 3 bases; nucleotides outside the gene matches: 5. Germline V CDR1 and CDR2: SGHTA, FQGNSA. CDR3 DNA sequence: TGTGCCAGCAGCAAACAGGGGGCGCGTGGAAACACCATATATTTT. Amino acids: CASSKQGARGNTIYF.

CDR3 in amino acids: CASSADRLSYNEQFF. CDR3 sequence (DNA): TGTGCCAGCAGCGCAGACAGACTCTCCTACAATGAGCAGTTCTTC. The rearrangement joins TRBV9 to TRBJ2-1; D perhaps matches TRBD1 (5 bases). CDR1 and CDR2 (germline): SGDLS, YYNGEE. There are 15 residues in the CDR3. The germline V and J ends were trimmed by 3 bases and 0 bases, with 10 bases remaining between them.

This clone was seen a handful of times. Other DNA sequences in this specimen translate into the identical CDR3. The genes are TRBV18 and TRBJ1-2; no reliable D call. The CDR3 sequence is 14 residues long. The V gene's germline CDR1 is KGHSH and CDR2 LQKENI. V lost 3 bases to trimming and J lost 0 bases, with 8 bases between them. CDR3 region: CASSPSGANYGYTF. The CDR3 coding sequence is TGTGCCAGCTCACCTTCTGGAGCTAACTATGGCTACACCTTC.

The chain joins TRBV4-3 to TRBJ2-2; D is uncertain. With 4 bases removed from V and 1 base from J, the gap between germline ends came to 10 bases. There are 15 residues in the CDR3. From germline, CDR1 is LGHNA and CDR2 YSLEER. The CDR3: CASSLEAGNTGELFF. The CDR3 region has the DNA TGCGCCAGCAGCCTAGAGGCAGGGAACACCGGGGAGCTGTTTTTT.

The chain is built from TRBV7-8 and TRBJ2-1; 8 nucleotides align to TRBD2. In germline, CDR1 is SGHVS, CDR2 FQNEAQ. V gave up 7 bases and J gave up 2 bases; unmatched junction bases: 7. This CDR3 spans 15 amino acids. Here the CDR3 DNA reads TGTGCCAGCATTCTCTCCGGGGGGGCCTACAATGAGCAGTTCTTC. It codes for CASILSGGAYNEQFF.

The chain employs TRBV3-1 (or the pseudogene TRBV3-2) and TRBJ2-3; D unresolved. CDR1 is LGHDT, CDR2 YNNKEL, per germline (reference sequence). CDR3 length equals 13 residues. V shed 3 bases and J shed 4 bases, with 8 bases lying between them. CDR3 DNA: TGTGCCAGCAGCCAGGCAGGCGCAGATACGCAGTATTTT. Translated, it gives CASSQAGADTQYF.

V gene TRBV18 combines with J gene TRBJ2-1; perhaps TRBD2 as D (7 bases). Germline CDR1 is KGHSH and CDR2 is LQKENI. The V gene lost 4 bases and the J gene lost 7 bases, with 20 bases spanning the gap. The CDR3 runs to 16 residues. The CDR3 is CASSHRGAQEGNEQFF. For the CDR3, the DNA is TGTGCCAGCTCACACCGGGGGGCACAGGAAGGAAATGAGCAGTTCTTC.

The rearrangement uses TRBV7-9 and TRBJ1-5; D gene uncertain. The CDR3 length is 12 residues. The germline V gene encodes CDR1 SEHNR and CDR2 FQNEAQ (reference sequence). Trimming removed 3 bases from V and 5 bases from J, with 5 bases in between. The CDR3 DNA reads as TGTGCCAGCAGCTTGGCGGATCAGCCCCAGCATTTT. It yields the protein CASSLADQPQHF.

This chain joins TRBV6-5 and TRBJ1-6, with no clear D. Germline CDR1 is MNHEY and CDR2 is SVGAGI. V was clipped by 4 bases and J by 1 base, with 8 bases between them. This CDR3 has 15 amino acids. This CDR3 is CASSSPASYNSPLHF. Here the CDR3 DNA reads TGTGCCAGCAGTTCTCCCGCGTCCTATAATTCACCCCTCCACTTT.

This chain connects TRBV5-8 to TRBJ2-1, with D perhaps matching TRBD2 (5 bases). The CDR3 covers 15 residues. The V end was cut by 4 bases, the J end by 0 bases, with 11 bases between. The germline V gene has CDR1 SGHTS and CDR2 YDEGEE. The CDR3 DNA sequence: TGTGCCAGCAGCCGGGATCCCAGCTCCTACAATGAGCAGTTCTTC. This gives the protein CASSRDPSSYNEQFF.

Note on this clone: Other DNA variants within this sample encode the same CDR3. The chain uses TRBV12-3 or TRBV12-4 and TRBJ1-2; maybe TRBD1 (5 bases). The length of the CDR3 is 13 residues. Trimming shortened V by 1 base and J by 4 bases, and 7 bases separated the two germline ends. The CDR3 protein is CASSLGQGYGYTF. The CDR3, as DNA: TGTGCCAGCAGTTTAGGGCAGGGCTATGGCTACACCTTC.